The rows below give T cell receptor beta chains drawn from one sample of a study of blood T cell repertoires in COVID-19. Clones were sequenced by immunoSEQ multiplex PCR, and TCRdb holds only the in-frame ones, with some missing. The table lists over 75,000 clones, more than 85% of them singletons. Sequenced: peripheral blood. The receptors originated from a human donor with active COVID-19. The donor label of this sample is uncertain. Each CDR3 is given with its conserved first and last residue. D genes are given only for firm matches. Clone size is stated in some rows and not others, as once, few, many or a class when expanded.

J: TRBJ1-4
size: .
D: TRBD1
V: TRBV2
CDR3: CATRQGSLTTNEKLFF
DNA: TGTGCCACCCGACAGGGCAGTCTGACAACTAATGAAAAACTGTTTTTT

J: TRBJ2-5
size: .
D: TRBD2
V: TRBV18
CDR3: CASSPDLAGGISQETQYF
DNA: TGTGCCAGCTCACCAGACCTAGCGGGGGGGATTTCCCAAGAGACCCAGTACTTC

J: TRBJ2-7
size: .
D: TRBD2
V: TRBV2
CDR3: CASSLMGPSGGLYEQYF
DNA: TGTGCCAGCAGTCTGATGGGGCCTAGCGGGGGTTTATACGAGCAGTACTTC

J: TRBJ2-7
size: once
D: .
V: TRBV24-1
CDR3: CATSDGRGSYEQYF
DNA: TGTGCCACCAGTGATGGCAGGGGCTCCTACGAGCAGTACTTC

J: TRBJ2-1
size: .
D: TRBD1
V: TRBV2
CDR3: CASRWQGAYNEQFF
DNA: TGTGCCAGCCGATGGCAGGGGGCGTACAATGAGCAGTTCTTC

J: TRBJ1-3
size: .
D: TRBD1
V: TRBV19
CDR3: CASSTPPGGGNTIYF
DNA: TGTGCCAGTAGTACCCCCCCAGGGGGGGGAAACACCATATATTTT

J: TRBJ2-3
size: .
D: TRBD2
V: TRBV6-4
CDR3: CASSDSSGGSDTQYF
DNA: TGTGCCAGCAGTGACTCAAGCGGGGGGTCAGATACGCAGTATTTT

J: TRBJ2-3
size: .
D: .
V: TRBV3-1/TRBV3-2
CDR3: CASSQDVTDTQYF
DNA: TGTGCCAGCAGCCAAGACGTGACAGATACGCAGTATTTT

J: TRBJ1-1
size: .
D: .
V: TRBV15
CDR3: CATSRSRGAPYNEAFF
DNA: TGTGCCACCAGCAGGTCTAGGGGTGCCCCCTACAATGAAGCTTTCTTT

J: TRBJ2-1
size: .
D: TRBD1
V: TRBV3-1/TRBV3-2
CDR3: CASSPPAGGSYNEQFF
DNA: TGTGCCAGCAGCCCCCCGGCAGGGGGATCCTACAATGAGCAGTTCTTC

J: TRBJ2-3
size: .
D: TRBD2
V: TRBV5-1
CDR3: CASSLDPSGLTDTQYF
DNA: TGCGCCAGCAGCTTGGACCCTAGCGGCCTCACAGATACGCAGTATTTT

J: TRBJ2-7
size: .
D: TRBD1
V: TRBV9
CDR3: CASSVGDRTYEQYF
DNA: TGTGCCAGCAGCGTAGGGGACAGGACCTACGAGCAGTACTTC

J: TRBJ1-2
size: .
D: .
V: TRBV6-5
CDR3: CAGRNYGYTF
DNA: TGTGCCGGCCGTAACTATGGCTACACCTTC

J: TRBJ1-5
size: .
D: .
V: TRBV7-9
CDR3: CASTLEGNQPQHF
DNA: TGTGCCAGCACCCTGGAGGGAAATCAGCCCCAGCATTTT

J: TRBJ1-2
size: once
D: .
V: TRBV5-4
CDR3: CASSFPGIGYTF
DNA: TGTGCCAGCAGCTTCCCAGGGATCGGCTACACCTTC

J: TRBJ2-5
size: .
D: TRBD2
V: TRBV7-3
CDR3: CASSPRGDQETQYF
DNA: TGTGCCAGCAGCCCCCGGGGGGATCAAGAGACCCAGTACTTC

J: TRBJ2-7
size: .
D: TRBD2
V: TRBV7-9
CDR3: CASGLTSGGTYEQYF
DNA: TGTGCCAGCGGTCTCACTAGCGGGGGCACCTACGAGCAGTACTTC

J: TRBJ2-2
size: .
D: TRBD2
V: TRBV19
CDR3: CASSIGTSGGLGTGELFF
DNA: TGTGCCAGTAGTATAGGGACTAGCGGGGGCCTCGGGACCGGGGAGCTGTTTTTT

J: TRBJ2-2
size: .
D: .
V: TRBV3-1/TRBV3-2
CDR3: CASSPSSTGELFF
DNA: TGTGCCAGCAGCCCGAGTAGTACCGGGGAGCTGTTTTTT

J: TRBJ2-2
size: .
D: TRBD2
V: TRBV2
CDR3: CASRGGLAGGSTGELFF
DNA: TGTGCCAGCAGAGGGGGACTCGCGGGGGGTAGCACCGGGGAGCTGTTTTTT

J: TRBJ2-7
size: .
D: .
V: TRBV27
CDR3: CASSLIGQGTHEQYF
DNA: TGTGCCAGCAGTTTAATTGGTCAGGGAACCCACGAGCAGTACTTC

J: TRBJ2-3
size: .
D: TRBD1
V: TRBV28
CDR3: CASSSRQGDTQYF
DNA: TGTGCCAGCAGTTCCAGACAGGGAGATACGCAGTATTTT

J: TRBJ2-5
size: .
D: TRBD2
V: TRBV3-1/TRBV3-2
CDR3: CASSQGTSGAQETQYF
DNA: TGTGCCAGCAGCCAAGGTACTAGCGGGGCCCAAGAGACCCAGTACTTC

J: TRBJ1-6
size: .
D: TRBD1
V: TRBV19
CDR3: CASSPTGQANSPLHF
DNA: TGTGCCAGTAGCCCGACGGGACAGGCTAATTCACCCCTCCACTTT

J: TRBJ1-3
size: .
D: .
V: TRBV3-1/TRBV3-2
CDR3: CASSQGGSGNTIYF
DNA: TGTGCCAGCAGCCAAGGGGGCAGTGGAAACACCATATATTTT

J: TRBJ1-2
size: .
D: .
V: TRBV18
CDR3: CASSTAGERNYGYTF
DNA: TGTGCCAGCTCCACCGCAGGGGAGAGAAACTATGGCTACACCTTC

J: TRBJ2-4
size: .
D: TRBD2
V: TRBV4-3
CDR3: CASSQDLLAGQELAKNIQYF
DNA: TGCGCCAGCAGCCAAGATCTTCTAGCGGGGCAAGAACTAGCCAAAAACATTCAGTACTTC

J: TRBJ2-7
size: .
D: .
V: TRBV28
CDR3: CASREDSSHYEQYF
DNA: TGTGCCAGCAGGGAAGACAGTAGTCACTACGAGCAGTACTTC

J: TRBJ1-6
size: .
D: TRBD1
V: TRBV5-4
CDR3: CASSFDRGGDSSYNSPLHF
DNA: TGTGCCAGCAGCTTTGATCGAGGGGGCGATAGCTCCTATAATTCACCCCTCCACTTT

J: TRBJ2-1
size: .
D: TRBD1
V: TRBV23-1
CDR3: CASSQSAPMVPSQGAKFF
DNA: TGCGCCAGCAGTCAATCCGCCCCCATGGTACCCTCTCAGGGGGCGAAGTTCTTC

J: TRBJ2-7
size: .
D: .
V: TRBV27
CDR3: CASSTSYEQYF
DNA: TGTGCCAGCAGTACTTCCTACGAGCAGTACTTC

J: TRBJ2-2
size: .
D: TRBD1
V: TRBV7-8
CDR3: CASSSDPGQPLANTGELFF
DNA: TGTGCCAGCAGCTCCGACCCGGGACAGCCTCTCGCGAACACCGGGGAGCTGTTTTTT

J: TRBJ2-2
size: .
D: .
V: TRBV7-9
CDR3: CASSASGGLSTGELFF
DNA: TGTGCCAGCAGCGCTTCCGGGGGGCTTAGCACCGGGGAGCTGTTTTTT

J: TRBJ2-5
size: few
D: TRBD2
V: TRBV7-9
CDR3: CASSLISGGAFETQYF
DNA: TGTGCCAGCAGCTTAATAAGCGGGGGGGCGTTTGAGACCCAGTACTTC

J: TRBJ2-5
size: .
D: TRBD2
V: TRBV7-3
CDR3: CASSIGLAGGQETQYF
DNA: TGTGCCAGCAGCATAGGACTAGCGGGGGGACAAGAGACCCAGTACTTC

J: TRBJ1-1
size: few
D: .
V: TRBV10-3
CDR3: CAIRGGGRVSEAFF
DNA: TGTGCCATCAGGGGAGGGGGTCGGGTCTCTGAAGCTTTCTTT

J: TRBJ2-5
size: .
D: .
V: TRBV11-2
CDR3: CASSLAPTAPETQYF
DNA: TGTGCCAGCAGCTTAGCCCCGACAGCCCCAGAGACCCAGTACTTC

J: TRBJ2-5
size: .
D: TRBD1
V: TRBV5-1
CDR3: CASSANTGEETQYF
DNA: TGCGCCAGCAGCGCGAATACAGGGGAGGAGACCCAGTACTTC

J: TRBJ1-1
size: .
D: .
V: TRBV6-5
CDR3: CASSSMTLSTEAFF
DNA: TGTGCCAGCAGTTCTATGACACTCTCCACTGAAGCTTTCTTT

J: TRBJ2-5
size: once
D: TRBD2
V: TRBV6-1
CDR3: CASSGRERGARRQETQYF
DNA: TGTGCCAGCAGTGGTAGGGAGCGGGGGGCCCGTCGACAAGAGACCCAGTACTTC

J: TRBJ1-2
size: .
D: .
V: TRBV2
CDR3: CASSERGSLDGYTF
DNA: TGTGCCAGCAGTGAAAGGGGCAGCTTAGATGGCTACACCTTC

J: TRBJ2-3
size: .
D: .
V: TRBV6-1
CDR3: CASSDLGERRDTDTQYF
DNA: TGTGCCAGCAGTGACCTCGGAGAGCGGAGGGACACAGATACGCAGTATTTT

J: TRBJ2-7
size: .
D: TRBD1
V: TRBV5-1
CDR3: CASSLQGAHEQYF
DNA: TGCGCCAGCAGCCTACAGGGGGCCCACGAGCAGTACTTC

J: TRBJ2-1
size: .
D: .
V: TRBV19
CDR3: CASSLDSNNEQFF
DNA: TGTGCCAGTAGCCTCGACAGTAACAATGAGCAGTTCTTC

J: TRBJ2-5
size: .
D: TRBD2
V: TRBV6-1
CDR3: CASSEELVLAGGPITAKETQYF
DNA: TGTGCCAGCAGTGAAGAATTGGTACTAGCGGGGGGGCCTATAACCGCAAAAGAGACCCAGTACTTC

J: TRBJ2-1
size: .
D: TRBD2
V: TRBV5-1
CDR3: CASGPGSSGAHEQFF
DNA: TGCGCCAGCGGCCCGGGGAGTAGCGGGGCCCATGAGCAGTTCTTC

J: TRBJ1-5
size: .
D: .
V: TRBV3-1/TRBV3-2
CDR3: CASLVYGGASDQPQHF
DNA: TGTGCCAGCCTAGTTTATGGGGGGGCTTCGGATCAGCCCCAGCATTTT

J: TRBJ2-7
size: .
D: .
V: TRBV5-1
CDR3: CASSLGTGNSFYEQYF
DNA: TGCGCCAGCAGCTTGGGTACAGGGAACTCATTTTACGAGCAGTACTTC

J: TRBJ2-1
size: .
D: .
V: TRBV23-1
CDR3: CASSQSAGNYNEQFF
DNA: TGCGCCAGCAGTCAATCTGCAGGTAACTACAATGAGCAGTTCTTC

J: TRBJ1-6
size: .
D: .
V: TRBV6-6
CDR3: CASSFPIQVLDSPLHF
DNA: TGTGCCAGCAGTTTCCCTATACAGGTCCTCGATTCACCCCTCCACTTT

J: TRBJ2-3
size: .
D: TRBD2
V: TRBV11-2
CDR3: CASSAGLAGTSTDTQYF
DNA: TGTGCCAGCAGCGCGGGACTAGCGGGTACAAGCACAGATACGCAGTATTTT